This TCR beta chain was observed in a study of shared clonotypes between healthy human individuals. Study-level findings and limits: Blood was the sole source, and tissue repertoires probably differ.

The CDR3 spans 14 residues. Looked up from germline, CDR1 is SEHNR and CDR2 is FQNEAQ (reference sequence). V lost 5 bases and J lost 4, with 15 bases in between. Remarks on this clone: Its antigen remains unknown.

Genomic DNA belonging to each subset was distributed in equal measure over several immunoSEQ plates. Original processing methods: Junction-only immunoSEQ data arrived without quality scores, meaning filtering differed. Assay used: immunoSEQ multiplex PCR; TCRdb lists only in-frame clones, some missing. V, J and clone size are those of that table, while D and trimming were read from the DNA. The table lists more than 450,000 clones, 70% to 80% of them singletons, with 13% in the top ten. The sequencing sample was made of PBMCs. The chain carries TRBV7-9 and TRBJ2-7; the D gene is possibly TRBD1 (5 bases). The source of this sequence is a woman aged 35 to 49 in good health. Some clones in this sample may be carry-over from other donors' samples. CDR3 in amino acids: CASSPLDKQYEQYF. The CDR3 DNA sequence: TGTGCCAGCAGCCCCTTGGACAAGCAATACGAGCAGTACTTC.